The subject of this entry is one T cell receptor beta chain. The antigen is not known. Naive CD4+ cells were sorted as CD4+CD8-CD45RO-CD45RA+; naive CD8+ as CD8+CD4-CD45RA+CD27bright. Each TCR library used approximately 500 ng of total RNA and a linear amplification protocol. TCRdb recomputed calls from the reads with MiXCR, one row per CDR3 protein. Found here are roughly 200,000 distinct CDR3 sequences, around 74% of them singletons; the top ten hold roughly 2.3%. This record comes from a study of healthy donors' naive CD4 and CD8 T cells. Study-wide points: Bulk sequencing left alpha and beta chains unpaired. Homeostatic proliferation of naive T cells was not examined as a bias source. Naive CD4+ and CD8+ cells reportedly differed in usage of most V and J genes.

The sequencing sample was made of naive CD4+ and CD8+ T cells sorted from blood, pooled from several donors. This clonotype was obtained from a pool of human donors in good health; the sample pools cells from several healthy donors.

The CDR3 coding sequence is TGCAGCGTTCCCACGGGGCGGACCTACAATGAGCAGTTCTTC. This translates into CSVPTGRTYNEQFF. This chain connects TRBV29-1 to TRBJ2-1; D may be TRBD1 or TRBD2 (5 bases each). This CDR3 contains 14 residues. Germline CDR1 SQVTM, CDR2 ANQGSEA. Trimming removed 5 bases from V and 2 bases from J, with 13 bases in between.